These T cell receptor beta chains were read from a single sample in a study of T cells in Graves' hyperthyroidism and ophthalmopathy. TCRdb reanalysed the multiplex PCR reads using MiXCR and keeps one entry per CDR3 protein. Of a few hundred thousand distinct CDR3 sequences in the sample, around 46% are singletons; the top ten hold about 8%. Sequencing used peripheral blood or thyroid tissue (not recorded which). These receptors all stem from a woman aged 18-29 years with Graves' hyperthyroidism. Both conserved end residues are trimmed from each CDR3. Fields, in order: J gene, V gene, clone size, D gene, CDR3 protein. The D gene is left open where the match is weak. The size of a clone is reported for some rows only, either as once, few or many, or as a class for expanded clones.

J: TRBJ2-7
V: TRBV4-2
size: many
D: NA
CDR3: ASSQDGSYEQY

J: TRBJ2-5
V: TRBV25-1
size: NA
D: TRBD1
CDR3: ASSKQGAWETQY

J: TRBJ2-6
V: TRBV13
size: once
D: TRBD1
CDR3: ASSPRTGTAISGVNVLT

J: TRBJ1-2
V: TRBV20-1
size: NA
D: NA
CDR3: SARTMTRDGYT

J: TRBJ1-2
V: TRBV7-9
size: NA
D: TRBD1
CDR3: ASSPDRGANYGYT

J: TRBJ2-5
V: TRBV10-2
size: NA
D: NA
CDR3: ASSEGETQETQY

J: TRBJ2-7
V: TRBV4-1
size: many
D: NA
CDR3: ASSQVLDTYEQY

J: TRBJ1-2
V: TRBV6-5
size: many
D: TRBD1
CDR3: ASSPTGRGIGSGYT

J: TRBJ2-7
V: TRBV11-2
size: NA
D: TRBD2
CDR3: ASEAGGPYEQY

J: TRBJ1-6
V: TRBV20-1
size: NA
D: NA
CDR3: SAGGVTGGYNSPLH

J: TRBJ1-2
V: TRBV2
size: many
D: NA
CDR3: ASSGENYGYT

J: TRBJ2-7
V: TRBV25-1
size: many
D: NA
CDR3: ASSGTRGEQY

J: TRBJ1-2
V: TRBV20-1
size: many
D: NA
CDR3: SASLIAGYGYT

J: TRBJ2-7
V: TRBV20-1
size: many
D: NA
CDR3: SAARDPFYEQY

J: TRBJ2-3
V: TRBV20-1
size: few
D: TRBD2
CDR3: SAQDSGGTDTQY

J: TRBJ2-5
V: TRBV6-2/TRBV6-3
size: few
D: TRBD2
CDR3: ASSYSYVRDYAKETQY

J: TRBJ2-7
V: TRBV18
size: few
D: TRBD2
CDR3: ASSPAGGEQY

J: TRBJ2-7
V: TRBV29-1
size: NA
D: NA
CDR3: SVGNYVEQY

J: TRBJ2-6
V: TRBV7-8
size: NA
D: TRBD1
CDR3: ASSRDRGPGANVLT

J: TRBJ1-2
V: TRBV2
size: NA
D: NA
CDR3: ARPDGRDYGYT

J: TRBJ2-2
V: TRBV2
size: NA
D: TRBD1
CDR3: ASSLMTGALRVWLF

J: TRBJ2-7
V: TRBV3-1
size: NA
D: NA
CDR3: ASSQEQRSYEQY

J: TRBJ2-3
V: TRBV24-1
size: NA
D: TRBD2
CDR3: ATSYGGFGTDTQY

J: TRBJ2-2
V: TRBV15
size: medium-sized
D: TRBD2
CDR3: ATKFGGRANTGELF

J: TRBJ2-7
V: TRBV7-8
size: many
D: TRBD1
CDR3: ASNFQTGAYEQY

J: TRBJ2-1
V: TRBV7-9
size: few
D: NA
CDR3: ASRKDENNEQF

J: TRBJ2-7
V: TRBV7-9
size: many
D: NA
CDR3: ASSPVGVYEQY

J: TRBJ2-7
V: TRBV7-8
size: many
D: NA
CDR3: ASSLLGGRVYEQY

J: TRBJ2-5
V: TRBV20-1
size: NA
D: TRBD1
CDR3: SATQGAGETQY

J: TRBJ1-1
V: TRBV20-1
size: NA
D: NA
CDR3: SAGFGNEAF

J: TRBJ2-5
V: TRBV19
size: few
D: TRBD2
CDR3: ASSIWMGLAGGRETQY

J: TRBJ2-6
V: TRBV5-1
size: many
D: NA
CDR3: ASSSLAEAGANVLT

J: TRBJ1-5
V: TRBV20-1
size: NA
D: TRBD1
CDR3: SASYPGQGQPQH

J: TRBJ2-7
V: TRBV5-1
size: NA
D: NA
CDR3: ASSLDGKNYEQY

J: TRBJ1-6
V: TRBV20-1
size: many
D: TRBD1
CDR3: SARDSAYNSPLH

J: TRBJ1-6
V: TRBV5-8
size: many
D: TRBD1
CDR3: ASSLVGTGESPLH

J: TRBJ1-6
V: TRBV7-2
size: many
D: NA
CDR3: ASSLIRGNSPLH

J: TRBJ1-4
V: TRBV7-6
size: NA
D: NA
CDR3: ASSSEGSSYNEKLF

J: TRBJ1-6
V: TRBV9
size: many
D: NA
CDR3: ASSVEAGTNSPLH

J: TRBJ2-7
V: TRBV7-8
size: many
D: NA
CDR3: ASSLPPRRKSYEQY

J: TRBJ1-3
V: TRBV10-3
size: NA
D: NA
CDR3: AISQVVSGNTIY